The 19 T cell receptor beta chains reported below all come from one sample, sequenced in a study of T cell responses to AZD1222 COVID-19 vaccine. Clones were sequenced by immunoSEQ multiplex PCR, and TCRdb holds only the in-frame ones, with some missing. The repertoire consists of roughly 120,000 clones, with 85% to 90% occurring once and the leading ten covering just over 3.5%. The sequencing used peripheral blood, collected 28 days after the second AZD1222 dose. These receptors were obtained from an adult who received the AZD1222 COVID-19 vaccine.

The rearrangement links TRBV11-2 to TRBJ2-3; D possibly corresponds to TRBD2 (5 bases). The CDR3 contains 17 residues. The germline CDR1 and CDR2 sequences are SGHAT and FQNNGV. V lost 1 base to trimming and J lost 5 bases, with 19 bases between them. The CDR3 spells CASSLAPGRVSGDTQYF. The CDR3 nucleotides are TGTGCCAGCAGCTTAGCTCCCGGGCGGGTATCTGGAGATACGCAGTATTTT. Drawing the rest from reference TRBV11-2 and TRBJ2-3, the complete variable domain is EAGVAQSPRYKIIEKRQSVAFWCNPISGHATLYWYQQILGQGPKLLIQFQNNGVVDDSQLPKDRFSAERLKGVDSTLKIQPAKLEDSAVYLCASSLAPGRVSGDTQYFGPGTRLTVL.

The V gene is TRBV4-2, the J gene TRBJ1-5, with D perhaps TRBD1 (6 bases). CDR1 is LGHNA, CDR2 YNFKEQ, per germline. V lost 5 bases and J 5 bases, leaving 19 bases between the germline ends. The CDR3 extends over 16 amino acids. The CDR3 nucleotides read TGTGCCAGCAGCGCCGATGCCATCGGGGGGCATCAGCCCCAGCATTTT. Translating gives CASSADAIGGHQPQHF.

CDR3 in amino acids: CASISPGRDTEAFF. CDR3 in DNA: TGTGCCAGCATCTCCCCGGGCAGGGACACTGAAGCTTTCTTT. The chain recombines TRBV28 with TRBJ1-1; D might be TRBD1 (5 bases). Germline CDR1 MDHEN, CDR2 SYDVKM. The CDR3 extends over 14 amino acids. Trimming left V 7 bases short and J 3 bases short, with 15 bases between.

This clone was seen a handful of times. The rearrangement uses TRBV19 and TRBJ1-1; 7 nucleotides line up with TRBD1. V was clipped by 6 bases and J by 1 base; unmatched bases: 2. Germline V gene data show CDR1 as LNHDA and CDR2 as SQIVND (reference sequence). The CDR3 length is 13 residues. Here the CDR3 reads CASSRGGNTEAFF. In nucleotides, the CDR3 is TGTGCCAGTAGCAGGGGGGGGAACACTGAAGCTTTCTTT.

This sequence joins TRBV6-4 and TRBJ2-1; tentative D call: TRBD1 (5 bases). V was clipped by 2 bases and J by 1 base, with 9 bases between them. This CDR3 comprises 15 residues. Per the germline V gene, CDR1 is MRHNA and CDR2 is SNTAGT. The CDR3: CASSDTDSSYNEQFF. CDR3 DNA: TGTGCCAGCAGTGACACCGACAGTTCCTACAATGAGCAGTTCTTC.

The chain employs TRBV7-8 and TRBJ2-3, with TRBD2 matching over 7 bases. This CDR3 has 18 residues. The J segment lost 0 bases and the V segment lost 1 base, leaving 10 bases of the junction unmatched. CDR1 and CDR2 (germline): SGHVS, FQNEAQ. CDR3 region: CASSLEGGSPSSTDTQYF. As DNA, the CDR3 is TGTGCCAGCAGCTTAGAAGGCGGGAGCCCGAGTAGCACAGATACGCAGTATTTT.

V gene TRBV2 combines with J gene TRBJ2-3; a possible D gene is TRBD1 (6 bases). This CDR3 region has 15 residues. Trimming took 10 bases from V and 0 from J, leaving 17 bases between them. The germline CDR1 and CDR2 sequences are SNHLY and FYNNEI. The CDR3 nucleotides read TGTGCCACCCACAGGGCTAGTGCCAGCACAGATACGCAGTATTTT. It yields the protein CATHRASASTDTQYF.

In its sample, this clone was seen once. The chain uses TRBV7-3 and TRBJ1-1, with D uncertain. The CDR3 covers 14 residues. Germline V lookup: CDR1 SGHTA, CDR2 FQGTGA. V was trimmed by 0 bases and J by 0 bases, leaving 5 bases between them. Here the CDR3 reads CASSLTFLNTEAFF. The CDR3 DNA is TGTGCCAGCAGCTTAACGTTCCTGAACACTGAAGCTTTCTTT.

This clone was recorded once. The chain has TRBV30 and TRBJ1-5; D remains ambiguous. In germline, CDR1 is GTSNPN, CDR2 SVGIG (reference sequence). CDR3 size: 15 residues. Deletions cut 3 bases from V and 0 bases from J, with 12 bases between. The CDR3 DNA follows: TGTGCCTGGAGCTACCCGGACCCTAGCAATCAGCCCCAGCATTTT. Amino acids: CAWSYPDPSNQPQHF.

The chain has TRBV18 and TRBJ2-6; D unclear. Trimming shortened V by 2 bases and J by 0 bases, and 17 bases separated the two germline ends. The CDR3 runs to 19 residues. CDR1 is KGHSH and CDR2 is LQKENI in the germline V gene. This CDR3 is CASSPSAASPTSGANVLTF. As DNA, the CDR3 is TGTGCCAGCTCACCATCCGCGGCCTCTCCAACCTCTGGGGCCAACGTCCTGACTTTC.

The V gene is TRBV14, the J gene TRBJ1-3, with a weak D call TRBD1 (5 bases). V lost 6 bases to trimming and J lost 4 bases, with 13 bases between them. This CDR3 comprises 14 residues. CDR1 and CDR2 (germline): SGHDN, FVKESK. CDR3 region: CASSYGGSGNTIYF. DNA of the CDR3: TGTGCCAGCAGTTACGGGGGTTCGGGAAACACCATATATTTT.

CDR3 loop: CASSLFGTDETQYF. Written as DNA, the CDR3 is TGTGCCAGCAGCCTCTTTGGGACGGACGAGACCCAGTACTTC. The chain combines TRBV2 with TRBJ2-5; either TRBD1 or TRBD2 may fit D (5 bases each). CDR3 length: 14 amino acids. Germline loops: CDR1 SNHLY, CDR2 FYNNEI. V was trimmed by 6 bases and J by 5 bases, leaving 16 bases between them.

The V call is TRBV5-4, the J call TRBJ1-1, with D possibly matching TRBD1 (6 bases). The CDR3 loop spans 15 amino acids. Trimming took off 1 base at V and 3 bases at J, with 13 bases between the two ends. The germline V gene encodes CDR1 SGHNT and CDR2 YYREEE (reference sequence). CDR3 protein: CASSLKGGTYTEAFF. CDR3 bases: TGTGCCAGCAGCTTGAAGGGGGGAACGTACACTGAAGCTTTCTTT.

The chain is built from TRBV7-2 and TRBJ2-6; 9 bases match TRBD1. CDR3 length equals 18 residues. V dropped 5 bases and J dropped 1; count of bases not matched to a gene: 9. In germline, CDR1 is SGHTA, CDR2 FQGNSA. CDR3 DNA: TGTGCCAGCAGCCCGCGCCCCGGGACAGGGTCTGGGGCCAACGTCCTGACTTTC. This encodes CASSPRPGTGSGANVLTF.

The chain is built from TRBV6-2 or TRBV6-3 and TRBJ1-3, with D unclear. Germline CDR1 and CDR2: MNHEY and SVGEGT. The V gene lost 4 bases and the J gene lost 4 bases, with 11 bases spanning the gap. The CDR3 sequence is 14 residues long. For the CDR3, the DNA is TGTGCCAGCAGTTTCCAAGGTGGAGGAAACACCATATATTTT. Encoded protein: CASSFQGGGNTIYF.

The chain joins TRBV4-2 to TRBJ1-5; D gene unclear. Germline CDR1 reads LGHNA; CDR2 reads YNFKEQ. The germline V and J ends were trimmed by 2 bases and 0 bases, with 5 bases remaining between them. The CDR3 runs to 14 residues. The CDR3 sequence is CASSQTDSNQPQHF. In nucleotides, the CDR3 is TGTGCCAGCAGCCAAACTGATAGCAATCAGCCCCAGCATTTT.

The chain couples TRBV10-3 to TRBJ1-1; D gene uncertain. V lost 1 base and J 0 bases, leaving 9 bases between the germline ends. Per the germline V gene, CDR1 is ENHRY and CDR2 is SYGVKD. This CDR3 spans 15 amino acids. This CDR3 reads CAISEYRGVNTEAFF. The CDR3 region has the DNA TGTGCCATCAGTGAGTATCGGGGAGTGAACACTGAAGCTTTCTTT.

V gene TRBV19 combines with J gene TRBJ2-2, with D hard to call. Germline values: CDR1 LNHDA, CDR2 SQIVND (reference sequence). V was cut by 1 base and J by 4 bases, with 7 bases left in between. CDR3 length equals 14 residues. CDR3 nucleotides: TGTGCCAGTAGTATAGGGTCAGTCACCGGGGAGCTGTTTTTT. Protein sequence: CASSIGSVTGELFF.

This clone was seen once. The chain joins TRBV14 to TRBJ1-2, with 10 bases identical to TRBD1. From germline, CDR1 is SGHDN and CDR2 FVKESK. This CDR3 has 15 residues. V lost 4 bases to trimming and J lost 8 bases; unmatched junction nucleotides: 10. CDR3 loop: CASSPRFGTGDGYTF. As DNA, the CDR3 is TGTGCCAGCAGCCCCCGGTTCGGGACAGGGGACGGCTACACCTTC. Full variable domain (outside the CDR3, taken from reference TRBV14 and TRBJ1-2): EAGVTQFPSHSVIEKGQTVTLRCDPISGHDNLYWYRRVMGKEIKFLLHFVKESKQDESGMPNNRFLAERTGGTYSTLKVQPAELEDSGVYFCASSPRFGTGDGYTFGSGTRLTVV.